This TCR beta chain was retrieved from a study of blood T cell repertoires in COVID-19. As for the study in general: Material from acute and convalescent COVID-19 was sourced from the United States, Italy and Spain.

In the authors' methods: Scientists estimated how many nucleated cells there were by amplifying reference gene primers. This table comes from immunoSEQ multiplex PCR, and its TCRdb copy is limited to in-frame clones, with some not included. V and J calls and clone size are those listed in that table; D and trimming were worked out from the DNA. The data hold some 130,000 clones, with approximately 84% observed a single time. V was cut by 3 bases and J by 2 bases, with 11 bases left in between. The germline V gene has CDR1 DFQATT and CDR2 SNEGSKA (reference sequence). The CDR3 loop spans 14 amino acids.

The material sequenced was peripheral blood. The V call is TRBV20-1, the J call TRBJ1-5; no clear D gene. The origin of this receptor is a human donor in a cohort sampled during active COVID-19. The CDR3 bases are TGCAGTGCTAGTGAGAGGGCGCGCAATCAGCCCCAGCATTTT. It is translated as CSASERARNQPQHF.